The T cell receptor (beta chain) under discussion was sequenced for a study of blood T cell repertoires in COVID-19. The repertoire was sequenced with immunoSEQ multiplex PCR; TCRdb's copy has only in-frame clones and lacks some. The table has fewer than 350,000 clones, roughly 90% seen once; the top ten hold about 2.5%. The CDR3 covers 15 residues. Trimming pared 0 bases from V and 4 bases from J, leaving 15 bases between. The V gene's germline CDR1 is GTSNPN and CDR2 SVGIG (reference sequence). In this sample, this clone turned up once. The chain is built from TRBV30 and TRBJ1-1; D remains ambiguous. The source material was PBMCs or T cells enriched from blood (not recorded which). The origin of this receptor is a middle-aged woman with acute COVID-19. CDR3 protein: CAWSVLRAAGTEAFF. In DNA, the CDR3 is TGTGCCTGGAGTGTACTTAGGGCTGCGGGCACTGAAGCTTTCTTT.